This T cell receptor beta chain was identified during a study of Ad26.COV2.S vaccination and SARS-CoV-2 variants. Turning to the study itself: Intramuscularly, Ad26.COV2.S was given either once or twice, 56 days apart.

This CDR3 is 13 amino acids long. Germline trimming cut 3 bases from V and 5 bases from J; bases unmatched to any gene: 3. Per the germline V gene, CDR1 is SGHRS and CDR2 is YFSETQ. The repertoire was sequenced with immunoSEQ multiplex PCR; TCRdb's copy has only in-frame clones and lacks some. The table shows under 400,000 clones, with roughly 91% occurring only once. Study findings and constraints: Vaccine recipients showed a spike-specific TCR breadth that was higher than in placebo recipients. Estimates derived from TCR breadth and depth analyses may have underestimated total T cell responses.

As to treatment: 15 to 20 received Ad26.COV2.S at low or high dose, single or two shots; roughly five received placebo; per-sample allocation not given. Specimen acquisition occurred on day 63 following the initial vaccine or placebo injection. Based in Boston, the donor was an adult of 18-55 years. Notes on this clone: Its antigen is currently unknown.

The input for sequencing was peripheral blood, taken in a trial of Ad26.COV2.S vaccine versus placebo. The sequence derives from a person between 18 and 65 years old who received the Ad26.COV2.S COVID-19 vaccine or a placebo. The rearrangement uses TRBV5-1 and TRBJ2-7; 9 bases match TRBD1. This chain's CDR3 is CASSSQGANEQYF. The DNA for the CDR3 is TGCGCCAGCAGCTCACAGGGGGCAAACGAGCAGTACTTC.